What follows describes a single T cell receptor beta chain. Antigen unknown. In making TCR beta libraries, quantitative 5'-RACE with molecular barcodes was used. In TCRdb, the 5' RACE reads were re-called with MiXCR into one record per CDR3 protein. Seen here are fewer than 250,000 distinct CDR3 sequences, around 17% observed once, and the top ten hold 42%. Germline V gene sequence: CDR1 MNHNS, CDR2 SASEGT. The CDR3 sequence is 15 residues long. V was pared by 5 bases and J by 3 bases, with 9 bases of the junction left unmatched. The source of the sample is a study of CD8 T cells in ankylosing spondylitis. Whole-study findings and limits: Reports of some motif variants in reactive arthritis synovial fluid and blood predate this one. Within matched ankylosing spondylitis synovial fluid, disease-linked clones were reportedly significantly enriched. Blood of patients with ankylosing spondylitis appeared to be characterized by a TCR beta motif of fewer than 10 highly homologous variants. As for the disease-linked clones, they showed a CD8+ phenotype and occurred at relatively low frequencies in peripheral blood.

This chain connects TRBV6-1 to TRBJ1-2; 7 bases line up with TRBD1. This receptor was taken from a male donor with ankylosing spondylitis. Material for sequencing was blood, either unsorted or a sorted T cell fraction (not recorded which). The DNA for the CDR3 is TGTGCCAGCAGTACAAAACCCGGGACAGACTATGGCTACACCTTC. As protein: CASSTKPGTDYGYTF.